This note documents a single TCR beta chain sequence. This record belongs to a study of blood T cell repertoires in COVID-19. Some clones are missing from TCRdb's copy, which holds only in-frame ones; the method was immunoSEQ multiplex PCR. The data contain roughly 300,000 clones, more than 75% of them singletons. The CDR3 consists of 15 residues. Germline lookup yields CDR1 MDHEN and CDR2 SYDVKM. After removal of 5 bases from V and 3 bases from J, the junction contained 5 bases not matched to a gene. The sample taken for sequencing was peripheral blood. The receptor was derived from a woman aged 45-65 years with acute or convalescent COVID-19. V usage is TRBV28 and J usage is TRBJ1-5, with TRBD1 matching over 9 bases. The CDR3, as DNA: TGTGCCAGCAGTGATGGGACAGGGATCAATCAGCCCCAGCATTTT. It specifies CASSDGTGINQPQHF.